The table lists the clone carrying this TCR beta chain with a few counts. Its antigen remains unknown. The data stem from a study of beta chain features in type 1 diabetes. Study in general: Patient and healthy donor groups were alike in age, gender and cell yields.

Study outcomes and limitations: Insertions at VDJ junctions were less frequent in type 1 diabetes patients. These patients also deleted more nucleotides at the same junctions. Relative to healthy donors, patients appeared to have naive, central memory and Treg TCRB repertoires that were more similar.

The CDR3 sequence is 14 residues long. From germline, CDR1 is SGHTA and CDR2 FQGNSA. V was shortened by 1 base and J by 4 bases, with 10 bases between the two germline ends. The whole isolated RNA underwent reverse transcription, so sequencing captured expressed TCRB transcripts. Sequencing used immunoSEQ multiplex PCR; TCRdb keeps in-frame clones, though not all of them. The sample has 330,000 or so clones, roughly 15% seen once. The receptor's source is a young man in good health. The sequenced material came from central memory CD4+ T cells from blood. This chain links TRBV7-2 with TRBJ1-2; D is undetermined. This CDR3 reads CASSLDIAGYGYTF. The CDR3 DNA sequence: TGTGCCAGCAGCTTAGACATCGCGGGCTATGGCTACACCTTC.